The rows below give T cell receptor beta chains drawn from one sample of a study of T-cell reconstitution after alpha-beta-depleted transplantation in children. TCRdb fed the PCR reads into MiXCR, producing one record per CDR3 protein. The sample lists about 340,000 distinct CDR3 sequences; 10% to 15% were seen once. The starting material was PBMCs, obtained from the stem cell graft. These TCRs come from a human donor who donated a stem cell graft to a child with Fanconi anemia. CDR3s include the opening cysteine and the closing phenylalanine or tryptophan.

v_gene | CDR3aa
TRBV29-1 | CSVTSWGAYEQYF
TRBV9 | CASSASGQSQETQYF
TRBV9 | CASSVGRTDTQYF
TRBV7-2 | CASSTRHLDKAFF
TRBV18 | CASSPAGTGEYEQFF
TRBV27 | CASSFLRGNPYNEQFF
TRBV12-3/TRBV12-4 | CASSWTPQGTDTQYF
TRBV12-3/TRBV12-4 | CASERGGSGTQYF
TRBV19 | CASSAYQARVTDTQYF
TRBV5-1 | CASSLGRENEQFF
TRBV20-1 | CSARAGQSPKNIQYF
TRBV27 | CASSLKGDGYTF
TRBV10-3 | CAIRTMERTGYTF
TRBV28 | CASIGNTEAFF
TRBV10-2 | CASSAQGRGTEAFF
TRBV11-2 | CASSFAGNRAF
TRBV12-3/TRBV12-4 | CASSLSRSMGEQFF
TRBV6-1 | CASSPPGQPERAFF
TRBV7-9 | CASSFNGAQETQYF
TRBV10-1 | CGSSGGGATNTGELFF
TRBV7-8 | CASSRTAKLSGNTIYF
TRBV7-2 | CASSLSSRAGTQYF
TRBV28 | CASSFAGITDTQYF